These 18 T cell receptor beta chains were sequenced from one sample in a study of post-analysis software for immune sequencing data. Study results and limitations: The five TRBV segments detected at higher frequency in patients than in controls included TRBV5-6, TRBV5-1 and TRBV20-1.

These receptors have no known antigen. Unique-molecular-identifier-tagged TCR beta cDNA libraries were used. From the PCR reads, TCRdb called clonotypes with MiXCR, one entry per CDR3 protein. The sample contains some 260,000 distinct CDR3 sequences, around 34% of which appear only once. Material for sequencing was blood. Receptors were obtained from a girl between 5 and 17 years old with multiple sclerosis.

The rearrangement links TRBV2 to TRBJ1-2; 9 positions agree with TRBD1. This CDR3 contains 15 residues. J was trimmed by 1 base and V by 9 bases; bases with no gene match: 9. Germline CDR1 reads SNHLY; CDR2 reads FYNNEI. CDR3 coding DNA: TGTGCCAGGACACCCGGGACAGGGCGTAACTATGGCTACACCTTC. Protein: CARTPGTGRNYGYTF.

The V call is TRBV5-6, the J call TRBJ1-6; weak D call: TRBD1 (5 bases). The CDR3 extends over 15 amino acids. Germline V CDR1 and CDR2: SGHDT, YYEEEE. The V end lost 5 bases, the J end lost 6 bases, and 15 bases lay between the germline ends. The CDR3 loop reads CASSLPPGSNSPLHF. Written as DNA, the CDR3 is TGTGCCAGCAGTTTGCCGCCAGGGAGTAATTCACCCCTCCACTTT.

This sequence joins TRBV7-9 and TRBJ1-1; 10 bases match TRBD1. This CDR3 has 17 amino acids. V shed 5 bases and J 0 bases; nucleotides not matched to a gene: 9. CDR1 is SEHNR, CDR2 FQNEAQ, per germline (reference sequence). CDR3 sequence: CASSRRQGATMNTEAFF. Written as DNA, the CDR3 is TGTGCCAGCAGCCGAAGACAGGGGGCCACTATGAACACTGAAGCTTTCTTT. Looking up the rest from reference TRBV7-9 and TRBJ1-1 gives the full variable domain: DTGVSQNPRHKITKRGQNVTFRCDPISEHNRLYWYRQTLGQGPEFLTYFQNEAQLEKSRLLSDRFSAERPKGSFSTLEIQRTEQGDSAMYLCASSRRQGATMNTEAFFGQGTRLTVV.

This clonotype was counted many times. V and J are TRBV6-5 and TRBJ1-1, with a tentative D call TRBD1 (5 bases). V dropped 6 bases and J dropped 10 bases, with 15 bases sitting between them. Germline assignment: CDR1 MNHEY and CDR2 SVGAGI. The length of the CDR3 is 12 residues. The CDR3 DNA sequence: TGTGCCAGCAGGACACGGGGCGAAAGAGCTTTCTTT. Amino acid sequence: CASRTRGERAFF.

This clonotype has a handful of counts. The chain employs TRBV27 and TRBJ1-5; tentatively, D is TRBD1 (5 bases). V was trimmed by 4 bases and J by 15 bases, leaving 16 bases between them. The germline V gene encodes CDR1 MNHEY and CDR2 SMNVEV (reference sequence). The CDR3 is made up of 12 amino acids. This chain's CDR3 is CASSSQGLAWHF. The CDR3 DNA reads TGTGCCAGCAGTTCGCAGGGTTTGGCTTGGCATTTT.

CDR3 bases: TGTGCCAGCAGCCGAAGATCGGGGACTAGCGGGAGCTACGAGCAGTACTTC. As protein: CASSRRSGTSGSYEQYF. This chain links TRBV4-2 with TRBJ2-7; 14 bases agree with TRBD2. This CDR3 is built from 17 residues. The junction had 8 bases not matched to a gene; V was cut back by 4 bases and J by 3 bases. Germline CDR1 is LGHNA and CDR2 is YNFKEQ.

This clonotype turned up a few times. Here the CDR3 DNA reads TGTGCCATCACTCGGGACAAATTGAACACTGAAGCTTTCTTT. Residues: CAITRDKLNTEAFF. The chain carries TRBV10-3 and TRBJ1-1; tentative D call: TRBD1 (6 bases). V lost 7 bases and J 0 bases, leaving 12 bases between the germline ends. From germline, CDR1 is ENHRY and CDR2 SYGVKD. This CDR3 comprises 14 residues.

This clonotype showed up many times. The chain joins TRBV5-1 to TRBJ1-2; D is possibly TRBD1 (6 bases). V dropped 2 bases and J dropped 2 bases, with 13 bases sitting between them. This CDR3 spans 15 amino acids. The V gene's germline CDR1 is SGHRS and CDR2 YFSETQ. CDR3 protein: CASSLGTGGNYGYTF. CDR3 DNA: TGCGCCAGCAGCTTAGGGACGGGGGGCAACTATGGCTACACCTTC. The full variable domain, rest sourced from reference TRBV5-1 and TRBJ1-2, is KAGVTQTPRYLIKTRGQQVTLSCSPISGHRSVSWYQQTPGQGLQFLFEYFSETQRNKGNFPGRFSGRQFSNSRSEMNVSTLELGDSALYLCASSLGTGGNYGYTFGSGTRLTVV.

This clonotype has more than one count but fewer than ten. The CDR3 DNA sequence: TGCAGCGTAGGACTAGCGGGTGTCACAGATACGCAGTATTTT. It specifies CSVGLAGVTDTQYF. The rearrangement links TRBV29-1 to TRBJ2-3; 11 nucleotides align to TRBD2. Trimming took 6 bases from V and 2 from J; bases not matched to a gene: 4. Germline V CDR1 and CDR2: SQVTM, ANQGSEA. The CDR3 contains 14 residues.

This clonotype was counted at least ten times. The chain carries TRBV29-1 and TRBJ1-1; the match to TRBD1 covers 7 bases. J was trimmed by 4 bases and V by 6 bases; bases with no gene match: 8. The CDR3 has 13 residues. CDR1 is SQVTM and CDR2 is ANQGSEA in the germline V gene. The CDR3 sequence: CSVPEQGPTEAFF. CDR3 nucleotide sequence: TGCAGCGTACCCGAACAGGGGCCCACTGAAGCTTTCTTT.

This clonotype was recorded many times. The chain combines TRBV29-1 with TRBJ1-1; D is perhaps TRBD1 (6 bases). The germline CDR1 and CDR2 sequences are SQVTM and ANQGSEA. Trimming removed 4 bases from V and 6 bases from J, with 15 bases in between. CDR3 length: 13 residues. The CDR3 region is CSVGGQPEPEAFF. DNA for the CDR3: TGCAGCGTTGGCGGACAGCCGGAACCTGAAGCTTTCTTT.

This clonotype has at least ten counts. V gene TRBV20-1 combines with J gene TRBJ1-2; D remains ambiguous. V lost 0 bases to trimming and J lost 5 bases, with 13 bases between them. This CDR3 is built from 14 residues. Germline-derived CDR1 and CDR2 are DFQATT and SNEGSKA (reference sequence). The CDR3, as DNA: TGCAGTGCTAGAGATCCCGTCGGGCCGTATGGCTACACCTTC. Its protein product is CSARDPVGPYGYTF.

Only one count was recorded for this clonotype. CDR3 bases: TGCAGTGCAAGTCCCGGGACAGGGGCGGGAAACACCATATATTTT. Amino acids: CSASPGTGAGNTIYF. The V gene is TRBV20-1, the J gene TRBJ1-3; 10 bases map to TRBD1. The ends lost 6 bases at V and 4 bases at J; junction bases unmatched: 9. Germline CDR1 DFQATT, CDR2 SNEGSKA (reference sequence). The CDR3 length is 15 residues.

The chain carries TRBV2 and TRBJ2-1, with D possibly TRBD2 on 5 matching bases. The last part of the DNA fits TRBJ2-7 better; the J call may be wrong. CDR3 length equals 15 residues. In germline, CDR1 is SNHLY, CDR2 FYNNEI. The CDR3 loop reads CASSDRGSSYNEQYF. The CDR3 nucleotides read TGTGCCAGCAGTGATCGGGGAAGCTCCTACAATGAGCAGTACTTC.

The table lists this clonotype with a count of one. This may be a read error, as it is one base from a much larger clone. The chain has TRBV5-1 and TRBJ2-5; 12 nucleotides match TRBD1. Germline V gene lookup returns CDR1 SGHRS and CDR2 YFSETQ. The CDR3 has 19 amino acids. CDR3 region: CTSSLAGTGGFWAQETQYF. Here the CDR3 DNA reads TGCACCAGCAGCTTGGCCGGGACAGGGGGCTTTTGGGCCCAAGAGACCCAGTACTTC.

To note about this clonotype: A single base separates this from a much larger clone, so it may be a read error. The chain is built from TRBV4-1 and TRBJ1-5; TRBD1 agrees at 9 bases. The CDR3 contains 18 residues. V trimming: 4 bases; J trimming: 4 bases; junction bases outside the gene matches: 14. CDR1 MGHRA and CDR2 YSYEKL come from the germline V gene. In nucleotides, the CDR3 is TGCGCCAGCAGCCCACAGTCCCGACAGGGGGTAAGGAATCAGCCCCAGCATTTT. Encoded protein: CASSPQSRQGVRNQPQHF.

The chain carries TRBV11-2 and TRBJ1-1, with TRBD1 identical over 8 bases. This CDR3 is built from 14 residues. CDR1 SGHAT and CDR2 FQNNGV come from the germline V gene. Trimming removed 5 bases from V and 8 bases from J; junction bases left unmatched: 10. This CDR3 reads CASSPTGARPEAFF. The CDR3 DNA follows: TGTGCCAGCAGCCCGACAGGGGCGCGTCCGGAAGCTTTCTTT. Looking up the rest from reference TRBV11-2 and TRBJ1-1 gives the full variable domain: EAGVAQSPRYKIIEKRQSVAFWCNPISGHATLYWYQQILGQGPKLLIQFQNNGVVDDSQLPKDRFSAERLKGVDSTLKIQPAKLEDSAVYLCASSPTGARPEAFFGQGTRLTVV.

The chain links TRBV12-3 or TRBV12-4 to TRBJ2-3; 7 bases agree with TRBD2. This CDR3 is 14 amino acids long. Trimming took 6 bases from V and 6 from J; bases not matched to a gene: 9. The CDR3 reads CASRLASSADTQYF. The CDR3, as DNA: TGTGCCAGCAGACTAGCGTCTTCAGCGGATACGCAGTATTTT.